Listed below are T cell receptor beta chains from one sample, sequenced in a study of T cells in Graves' hyperthyroidism and ophthalmopathy. TCRdb redid the calling of the multiplex PCR reads with MiXCR, one entry per CDR3 protein. The repertoire holds about 380,000 distinct CDR3 sequences, with roughly 20% as singletons. The sequenced material came from blood. These receptors were collected from a man between 18 and 29 years old with Graves' ophthalmopathy. The CDR3 runs from the conserved cysteine through the conserved F or W. D genes are given only for firm matches. Size values are once, few and many counts, or a class for expanded clones, and some rows have none.

v_gene	abundance	d_gene	j_gene	CDR3aa	CDR3nt
TRBV12-3/TRBV12-4	-	-	TRBJ2-2	CASSLVDRRNTGELFF	TGTGCCAGCAGTTTAGTCGACAGGAGAAACACCGGGGAGCTGTTTTTT
TRBV3-1	-	TRBD1	TRBJ1-4	CASSTGTGGALNEKLFF	TGTGCCAGCAGTACCGGGACAGGGGGCGCCTTGAATGAAAAACTGTTTTTT
TRBV3-1	many	-	TRBJ2-7	CASTGTRSSYEQYF	TGTGCCAGCACCGGTACACGTAGCTCCTACGAGCAGTACTTC
TRBV3-1	many	-	TRBJ2-7	CASSQGAPERQYF	TGTGCCAGCAGCCAAGGGGCGCCCGAGAGGCAGTACTTC
TRBV9	few	-	TRBJ2-1	CASSVGAYNEQFF	TGTGCCAGCAGCGTGGGAGCCTACAATGAGCAGTTCTTC
TRBV20-1	many	-	TRBJ1-1	CSAAELGSLGTEAFF	TGCAGTGCCGCAGAGCTAGGTAGCCTAGGGACTGAAGCTTTCTTT
TRBV6-1	-	TRBD1	TRBJ2-3	CASRGTGVDTQYF	TGTGCCAGCAGGGGGACAGGGGTGGATACGCAGTATTTT
TRBV28	few	-	TRBJ2-5	CASRAQGKETQYF	TGTGCCAGCAGGGCACAGGGTAAGGAGACCCAGTACTTC
TRBV7-9	-	-	TRBJ1-2	CASSLVTRDGYTF	TGTGCCAGCAGCTTAGTTACACGGGATGGCTACACCTTC
TRBV19	-	-	TRBJ2-7	CASRFRGESEQYF	TGTGCCAGTAGGTTCAGGGGAGAGTCCGAGCAGTACTTC
TRBV10-3	many	TRBD2	TRBJ2-5	CAISESGTSQETQYF	TGTGCCATCAGTGAGTCGGGGACTAGCCAAGAGACCCAGTACTTC
TRBV12-3/TRBV12-4	many	-	TRBJ1-1	CASSLGPENTEAFF	TGTGCCAGCAGTTTAGGGCCCGAGAACACTGAAGCTTTCTTT
TRBV11-2	-	-	TRBJ1-2	CASSPVGGNYGYTF	TGTGCCAGCAGCCCCGTAGGGGGGAACTATGGCTACACCTTC
TRBV7-9	few	-	TRBJ2-5	CASSSGGPQETQYF	TGTGCCAGCAGCTCGGGGGGCCCGCAAGAGACCCAGTACTTC
TRBV29-1	many	-	TRBJ1-1	CSASTDPNTEAFF	TGCAGCGCCTCGACAGACCCGAACACTGAAGCTTTCTTT
TRBV20-1	-	-	TRBJ2-7	CSARTGVGSYEQYF	TGCAGTGCTAGAACGGGGGTAGGATCCTACGAGCAGTACTTC
TRBV29-1	few	-	TRBJ2-7	CSVEEEVEQYF	TGCAGCGTTGAAGAAGAAGTAGAGCAGTACTTC
TRBV9	many	TRBD2	TRBJ2-2	CASSVATSGKNTGELFF	TGTGCCAGCAGCGTAGCTACGAGCGGGAAGAACACCGGGGAGCTGTTTTTT
TRBV9	many	-	TRBJ1-2	CASSVVVYGYTF	TGTGCCAGCAGCGTAGTGGTGTATGGCTACACCTTC
TRBV3-1	many	-	TRBJ1-5	CASSPGSAGQPQHF	TGTGCCAGCAGCCCCGGCTCAGCGGGTCAGCCCCAGCATTTT
TRBV6-2/TRBV6-3	-	TRBD2	TRBJ2-1	CASSYDSGGAYNEQFF	TGTGCCAGCAGTTACGATAGCGGGGGAGCGTACAATGAGCAGTTCTTC
TRBV29-1	few	-	TRBJ2-1	CSFGFGPSYNEQFF	TGCAGCTTTGGGTTCGGGCCCTCCTACAATGAGCAGTTCTTC
TRBV2	many	TRBD2	TRBJ2-1	CASSEEQRGAYNEQFF	TGTGCCAGCAGTGAAGAGCAGCGGGGTGCCTACAATGAGCAGTTCTTC
TRBV6-2/TRBV6-3	many	TRBD1	TRBJ2-7	CASSYPGTGGLSNSYEQYF	TGTGCCAGCAGTTACCCCGGGACAGGGGGCCTCTCGAACTCCTACGAGCAGTACTTC
TRBV12-3/TRBV12-4	many	-	TRBJ2-3	CASSERGVGADTQYF	TGTGCCAGCAGCGAAAGAGGGGTAGGAGCAGATACGCAGTATTTT
TRBV20-1	-	-	TRBJ2-1	CSALTLSSYNEQFF	TGCAGTGCTTTGACCCTGAGCTCCTACAATGAGCAGTTCTTC
TRBV6-1	many	-	TRBJ1-2	CASSRDLNYGYTF	TGTGCCAGCAGTAGAGACCTTAACTATGGCTACACCTTC
TRBV2	many	-	TRBJ1-3	CASSGRGVLLRNTIYF	TGTGCCAGCAGTGGGCGTGGGGTACTTTTAAGAAACACCATATATTTT
TRBV10-2	-	-	TRBJ1-1	CASSESANTEAFF	TGCGCCAGCAGTGAGTCAGCTAACACTGAAGCTTTCTTT
TRBV12-3/TRBV12-4	few	-	TRBJ2-2	CASSLTPPLRSGELFF	TGTGCCAGCAGTTTAACCCCGCCCCTGAGGTCTGGGGAGCTGTTTTTT
TRBV3-1	-	TRBD2	TRBJ2-3	CASSQVRGGLKDTQYF	TGTGCCAGCAGCCAAGTTCGGGGGGGCCTCAAAGATACGCAGTATTTT
TRBV20-1	many	-	TRBJ1-2	CSAAREAGYTF	TGCAGTGCGGCCAGGGAAGCCGGCTACACCTTC
TRBV12-3/TRBV12-4	few	TRBD1	TRBJ2-2	CASSWGQAESEMFF	TGTGCCAGCAGTTGGGGACAGGCGGAAAGCGAGATGTTTTTT
TRBV2	many	TRBD2	TRBJ2-5	CASSDSGGALETQYF	TGTGCCAGCAGTGATAGCGGGGGGGCCTTAGAGACCCAGTACTTC
TRBV20-1	-	-	TRBJ1-1	CSAKDTIEAFF	TGCAGTGCAAAAGACACGATTGAAGCTTTCTTT
TRBV4-1	-	-	TRBJ2-2	CASSQKGLLPNTGELFF	TGCGCCAGCAGCCAAAAGGGGTTGCTTCCGAACACCGGGGAGCTGTTTTTT
TRBV3-1	many	-	TRBJ1-2	CASSHVDPGAYGYTF	TGTGCCAGCAGCCATGTTGACCCGGGAGCCTATGGCTACACCTTC
TRBV7-2	many	-	TRBJ2-3	CASSLEGETDTQYF	TGTGCCAGCAGCTTAGAGGGGGAAACAGATACGCAGTATTTT
TRBV20-1	-	TRBD1	TRBJ2-2	CSATRQGTNTGELFF	TGCAGTGCAACTCGACAGGGGACGAACACCGGGGAGCTGTTTTTT
TRBV2	many	-	TRBJ2-5	CASSRTEETQYF	TGTGCCAGCAGCCGGACAGAAGAGACCCAGTACTTC
TRBV15	many	TRBD1	TRBJ2-7	CATSREQGLSYEQYF	TGTGCCACCAGCAGAGAACAGGGGCTCTCCTACGAGCAGTACTTC
TRBV9	-	-	TRBJ2-2	CASSVGAGSGELLF	-
TRBV6-1	few	-	TRBJ2-7	CATQRGTQEQYF	TGTGCCACCCAACGAGGGACCCAGGAGCAGTACTTC
TRBV6-1	many	-	TRBJ1-2	CASSFQIGQSGDGYTF	TGTGCCAGCAGTTTCCAAATAGGACAGAGCGGGGATGGCTACACCTTC
TRBV3-1	few	TRBD2	TRBJ2-5	CASSPKRGGGQTQYF	TGTGCCAGCAGCCCAAAACGCGGGGGGGGTCAGACCCAGTACTTC
TRBV20-1	many	TRBD1	TRBJ2-1	CSAPRGHNEQFF	TGCAGTGCCCCGAGGGGGCACAATGAGCAGTTCTTC
TRBV10-3	-	-	TRBJ2-7	CAISESAYEQYF	TGTGCCATCAGTGAGTCGGCCTACGAGCAGTACTTC
TRBV7-6	few	TRBD1	TRBJ2-1	CASSLQGAVEQFF	TGTGCCAGCAGCTTACAGGGGGCGGTCGAGCAGTTCTTC
TRBV7-3	few	-	TRBJ1-3	CASSPGASTGNTIYF	TGTGCCAGCAGCCCAGGGGCATCGACTGGAAACACCATATATTTT
TRBV6-1	-	TRBD1	TRBJ2-7	CASSPPGQGIVEQYF	TGTGCCAGCAGTCCGCCGGGACAGGGGATAGTAGAGCAGTACTTC
TRBV20-1	many	TRBD1	TRBJ1-6	CSASPRRTGGNSPLHF	TGCAGTGCTAGTCCTCGGAGGACAGGGGGAAATTCACCCCTCCACTTT
TRBV6-5	many	-	TRBJ1-1	CASSYSGHLMNTEAFF	TGTGCCAGCAGTTACTCGGGACACCTGATGAACACTGAAGCTTTCTTT
TRBV19	few	TRBD1	TRBJ2-7	CASATDRGYEQYF	TGTGCCAGCGCGACGGACAGGGGATACGAGCAGTACTTC